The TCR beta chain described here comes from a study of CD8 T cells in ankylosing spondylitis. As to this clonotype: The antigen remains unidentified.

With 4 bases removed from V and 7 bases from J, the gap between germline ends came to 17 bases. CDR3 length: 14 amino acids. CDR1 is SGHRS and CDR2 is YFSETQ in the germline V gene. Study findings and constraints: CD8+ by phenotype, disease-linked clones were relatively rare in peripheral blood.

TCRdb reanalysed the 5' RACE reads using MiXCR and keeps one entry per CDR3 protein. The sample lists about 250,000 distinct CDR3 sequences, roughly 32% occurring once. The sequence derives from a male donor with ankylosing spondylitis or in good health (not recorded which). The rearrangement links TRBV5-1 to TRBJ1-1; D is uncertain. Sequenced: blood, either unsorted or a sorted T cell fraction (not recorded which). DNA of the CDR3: TGCGCCAGCAGCACGGGTTACGGGCAGTTTGAAGCTTTCTTT. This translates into CASSTGYGQFEAFF.